Listed below are T cell receptor beta chains from one sample, sequenced in a study of blood T cell repertoires in COVID-19. The assay was immunoSEQ multiplex PCR, and TCRdb's table has in-frame clones only and misses some. The repertoire holds some 90,000 clones, 81% seen once, with roughly 4.4% in the top ten. Input material: peripheral blood. The receptors were gathered from a man aged 55 to 70 with acute or convalescent COVID-19. Both conserved end residues are part of each CDR3. D genes are given only for firm matches. Size is omitted from some rows. Given values are once, few, many or a class for expanded clones.

>.|TRBV18|TRBJ2-7|TRBD2
TGTGCCAGCTCACACACCGCAAATGGGGGAGGGCTGCAGTACTTC
CASSHTANGGGLQYF
>.|TRBV7-8|TRBJ1-2|.
TGTGCCAGCAGCTTAGAGAGGCGATATGGCTACACCTTC
CASSLERRYGYTF
>.|TRBV7-2|TRBJ2-7|.
TGTGCCAGCAGCTTGTTTACAGGAGCCTACGAGCAGTACTTC
CASSLFTGAYEQYF
>.|TRBV5-1|TRBJ1-4|TRBD1
TGCGCCAGCAGCTTGGGAGAGTCAGGGGGAGGCGAAAAACTGTTTTTT
CASSLGESGGGEKLFF
>.|TRBV20-1|TRBJ2-1|.
TGCAGTGCTAGCCTAAGTGCTAAGCAGTTCTTC
CSASLSAKQFF
>once|TRBV18|TRBJ2-1|.
TGTGCCAGCTCACCAGGTGGTTGGGCAGGGACCTACAATGAGCAGTTCTTC
CASSPGGWAGTYNEQFF
>.|TRBV7-2|TRBJ1-1|TRBD1
TGTGCCAGCAGCCCTAGGGGGCCATCCTTGAACACTGAAGCTTTCTTT
CASSPRGPSLNTEAFF
>once|TRBV6-5|TRBJ2-7|.
TGTGCCAGCAGTTACCGTCGACAGGACTACGAGCAGTACTTC
CASSYRRQDYEQYF
>.|TRBV12-3/TRBV12-4|TRBJ1-1|TRBD1
TGTGCCAGCAGCCGACAGGGTGTCACTGAAGCTTTCTTT
CASSRQGVTEAFF
>once|TRBV4-3|TRBJ2-1|TRBD2
TGCGCCAGCAGCCAAGATGGGACTAGCGAACGGCAGTTCTTC
CASSQDGTSERQFF
>.|TRBV5-5|TRBJ2-7|TRBD1
TGTGCCAGCAGTACCGGACAGGGGCCCCACCACGAGCAGTACTTC
CASSTGQGPHHEQYF
>.|TRBV9|TRBJ2-7|TRBD2
TGTGCCAGCAGCGTTAGCGGGAGGGCCGAGCTCTACGAGCAGTACTTC
CASSVSGRAELYEQYF
>.|TRBV4-2|TRBJ1-4|TRBD1
TGTGCCAGCAGCAAGACAGGGGAAGGTAATGAAAAACTGTTTTTT
CASSKTGEGNEKLFF
>many|TRBV5-4|TRBJ2-2|TRBD2
TGTGCCAGCAGCTTGGGACTAGCGGGGGCCGGGGAGCTGTTTTTT
CASSLGLAGAGELFF
>.|TRBV28|TRBJ1-2|.
TGTGCCAGCACTCAATGGGGGGGACAAGGAAACTATGGCTACACCTTC
CASTQWGGQGNYGYTF
>.|TRBV3-1/TRBV3-2|TRBJ2-5|.
TGTGCCAGCAGCCCAGCAACGGGGACCCAGTACTTC
CASSPATGTQYF
>.|TRBV14|TRBJ2-5|.
TGTGCCAGCAGCCAAGATAGGGGAGAGACCCAGTACTTC
CASSQDRGETQYF
>.|TRBV11-3|TRBJ2-2|TRBD2
TGTGCCAGCAGCTTACGTGCGGGAGTGAACACCGGGGAGCTGTTTTTT
CASSLRAGVNTGELFF
>.|TRBV3-1/TRBV3-2|TRBJ2-1|TRBD1
TGTGCCAGCAGCGTACTCCAGGGGGAAAAGGGGAATGAGCAGTTCTTC
CASSVLQGEKGNEQFF
>few|TRBV7-9|TRBJ1-5|.
TGTGCCAGCAGAGAGGAGGGGAGCAATCAGCCCCAGCATTTT
CASREEGSNQPQHF
>.|TRBV14|TRBJ2-7|TRBD1
TGTGCCAGCAGCCACGGCCCGGGACAGCACAACTACGAGCAGTACTTC
CASSHGPGQHNYEQYF
>.|TRBV7-2|TRBJ2-1|TRBD2
TGTGCCAGCAGCGTAGCGGGAGTCTACAATGAGCAGTTCTTC
CASSVAGVYNEQFF
>.|TRBV6-1|TRBJ2-3|.
TGTGCCAGCAGTGAAGTTAAAGATACGCAGTATTTT
CASSEVKDTQYF
>.|TRBV4-2|TRBJ1-2|TRBD1
TGTGCCAGCAGCCGAGAGGCTGGGACAGGGGACTATGGCTACACCTTC
CASSREAGTGDYGYTF
>.|TRBV4-1|TRBJ2-1|.
TGCGCCAGCAGCCCACGGGGTTTCAATGAGCAGTTCTTC
CASSPRGFNEQFF
>few|TRBV10-2|TRBJ2-7|.
TGCGCCAGCAGTGAGAACAGATACTACGAGCAGTACTTC
CASSENRYYEQYF
>.|TRBV11-2|TRBJ1-6|.
TGTGCCAGCAGCCCACCCGGGAGCTCCAATTCACCCCTCCACTTT
CASSPPGSSNSPLHF
>.|TRBV6-2/TRBV6-3|TRBJ1-6|TRBD1
TGTGCCAGCAGTTTGACAGGGGAGAATTCACCCCTCCACTTT
CASSLTGENSPLHF
>few|TRBV7-3|TRBJ1-5|.
TGTGCCAGCAGCCCCTGGGGAGGGGCCCAGCCCCAGCATTTT
CASSPWGGAQPQHF
>.|TRBV24-1|TRBJ1-5|.
TGTGCCACCAGTGACTACTATAGCAATCAGCCCCAGCATTTT
CATSDYYSNQPQHF
>.|TRBV2|TRBJ2-5|TRBD1
TGTGCCAGCAGTGAAGACCGGGTACAGGGGCCCCAAGAGACCCAGTACTTC
CASSEDRVQGPQETQYF
>.|TRBV30|TRBJ1-3|.
TGTGCCTGGAGTGGTTATTCCAGGGGTTCTGGAAACACCATATATTTT
CAWSGYSRGSGNTIYF
>.|TRBV19|TRBJ2-6|.
TGTGCCAGTAGTCTCGGACAGCTCTCTGGGGCCAACGTCCTGACTTTC
CASSLGQLSGANVLTF
>.|TRBV7-9|TRBJ1-4|TRBD1
TGTGCCAGCAGCTTCACCGGCGGCGGACAGGGAGGAGAAAAACTGTTTTTT
CASSFTGGGQGGEKLFF
>.|TRBV3-1/TRBV3-2|TRBJ1-2|TRBD1
TGTGCCAGCGGCAGACCGGGACAGGGTGACTATGGCTACACCTTC
CASGRPGQGDYGYTF
>few|TRBV15|TRBJ2-5|TRBD2
TGTGCCACCAGCCCTTCCGGGACTAGCGGGAGTTCGTGGGAGACCCAGTACTTC
CATSPSGTSGSSWETQYF